The 3 T cell receptor beta chains in this list originate from one sample, sequenced in a study of shared clonotypes between healthy human individuals. Naivety among CD8 cells was defined by CD45RO negativity and positive CCR7 selection, thereby excluding terminally differentiated effector memory CD45RA+ cells. TCRdb keeps only in-frame clones here, not all; method: immunoSEQ multiplex PCR. The data hold roughly 2 million clones, with approximately 95% observed a single time. Sequencing was performed on naive CD8+ T cells sorted from blood. Receptors originate from a young man in good health.

This chain connects TRBV7-9 to TRBJ1-2; D uncertain. V was clipped by 2 bases and J by 2 bases, with 15 bases between them. Germline V gene sequence: CDR1 SEHNR, CDR2 FQNEAQ (reference sequence). This CDR3 contains 16 residues. CDR3 in amino acids: CASSLLGQEINYGYTF. In DNA form, the CDR3 reads TGTGCCAGCAGCTTACTGGGTCAGGAGATCAACTATGGCTACACCTTC.

To note about this clone: This CDR3 is also generated by other DNA sequences in the sample. The rearrangement joins TRBV28 to TRBJ2-3; D is unclear. This CDR3 spans 14 amino acids. Germline V gives CDR1 MDHEN, CDR2 SYDVKM. The germline V and J ends were trimmed by 7 bases and 2 bases, with 13 bases remaining between them. This CDR3 reads CASKSTATTDTQYF. CDR3 bases: TGTGCCAGCAAATCTACCGCCACCACAGATACGCAGTATTTT.

This chain uses TRBV19 with TRBJ1-5; D perhaps matches TRBD1 (5 bases). CDR3 size: 12 residues. Germline CDR1 is LNHDA and CDR2 is SQIVND (reference sequence). Trimming left V 10 bases short and J 1 base short, with 8 bases between. In DNA, the CDR3 is TGTGCCACAGGGTTGAGCAATCAGCCCCAGCATTTT. It is translated as CATGLSNQPQHF.